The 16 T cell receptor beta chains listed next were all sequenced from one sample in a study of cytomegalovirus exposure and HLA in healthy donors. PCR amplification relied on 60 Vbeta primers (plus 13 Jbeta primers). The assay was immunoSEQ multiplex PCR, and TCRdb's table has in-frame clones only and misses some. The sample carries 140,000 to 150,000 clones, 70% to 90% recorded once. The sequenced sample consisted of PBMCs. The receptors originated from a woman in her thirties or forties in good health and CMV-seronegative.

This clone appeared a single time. CDR3 coding DNA: TGTGCCAGCTATGATCAGACCGGGACAGGCACAGATACGCAGTATTTT. It translates to CASYDQTGTGTDTQYF. The chain recombines TRBV2 with TRBJ2-3; the match to TRBD1 covers 7 bases. Losses at the gene ends were 8 bases for V and 1 base for J; bases not matched to a gene: 12. The germline V gene encodes CDR1 SNHLY and CDR2 FYNNEI. The CDR3 extends over 16 amino acids.

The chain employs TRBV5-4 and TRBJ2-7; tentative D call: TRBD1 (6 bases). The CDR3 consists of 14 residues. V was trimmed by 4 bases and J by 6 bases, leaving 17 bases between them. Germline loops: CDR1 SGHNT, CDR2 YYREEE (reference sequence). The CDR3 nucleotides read TGTGCCAGCAGCCGCGGGCAGGGGAGAGGCGAGCAGTACTTC. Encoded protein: CASSRGQGRGEQYF.

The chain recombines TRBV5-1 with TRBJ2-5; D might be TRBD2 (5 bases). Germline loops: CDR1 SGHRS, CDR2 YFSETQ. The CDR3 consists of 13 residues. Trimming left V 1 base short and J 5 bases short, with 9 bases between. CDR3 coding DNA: TGCGCCAGCAGCTTGCTACTAGATGAGACCCAGTACTTC. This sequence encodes CASSLLLDETQYF.

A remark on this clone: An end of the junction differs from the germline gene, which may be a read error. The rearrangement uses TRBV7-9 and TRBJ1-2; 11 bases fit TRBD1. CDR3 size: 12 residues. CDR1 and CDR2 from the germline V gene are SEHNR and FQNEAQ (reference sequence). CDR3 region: CSSSFRDRGFAF. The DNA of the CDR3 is TGTTCCAGCAGCTTCCGGGACAGGGGGTTTGCCTTC. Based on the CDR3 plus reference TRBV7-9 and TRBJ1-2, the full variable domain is DTGVSQNPRHKITKRGQNVTFRCDPISEHNRLYWYRQTLGQGPEFLTYFQNEAQLEKSRLLSDRFSAERPKGSFSTLEIQRTEQGDSAMYLCSSSFRDRGFAFGSGTRLTVV.

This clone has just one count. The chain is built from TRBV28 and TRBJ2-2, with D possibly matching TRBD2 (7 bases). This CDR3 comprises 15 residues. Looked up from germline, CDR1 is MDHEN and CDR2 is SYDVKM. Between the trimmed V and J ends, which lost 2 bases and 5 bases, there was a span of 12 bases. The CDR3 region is CASSLRGASTGELFF. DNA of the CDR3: TGTGCCAGCAGTTTACGGGGGGCAAGTACCGGGGAGCTGTTTTTT.

The CDR3 DNA reads as TGTGCCAGCAGCAGGGGGACAGGGTTGTCCTACGAGCAGTACTTC. This sequence encodes CASSRGTGLSYEQYF. The V call is TRBV13, the J call TRBJ2-7, with 9 positions matching TRBD1. CDR1 is PRHDT, CDR2 FYEKMQ, per germline (reference sequence). V lost 5 bases, J lost 1 base, and 6 bases stayed unmatched. The CDR3 is 15 residues long.

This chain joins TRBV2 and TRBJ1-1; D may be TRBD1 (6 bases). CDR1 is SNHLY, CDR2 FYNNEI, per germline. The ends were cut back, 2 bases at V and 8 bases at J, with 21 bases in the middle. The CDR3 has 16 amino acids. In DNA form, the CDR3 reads TGTGCCAGCAGTGAAAGGTTCCTCGGACAGACCCCCGAAGCTTTCTTT. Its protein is CASSERFLGQTPEAFF.

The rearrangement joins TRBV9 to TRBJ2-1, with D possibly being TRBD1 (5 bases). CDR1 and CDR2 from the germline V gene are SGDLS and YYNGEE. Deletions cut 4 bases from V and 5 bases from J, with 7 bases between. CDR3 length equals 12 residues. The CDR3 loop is CASSPQDNEQFF. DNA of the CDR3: TGTGCCAGCAGCCCACAGGACAATGAGCAGTTCTTC.

CDR3 loop: CASSLLGTPNEKLFF. The CDR3 nucleotides read TGTGCCAGCAGCCTCCTTGGGACACCTAATGAAAAACTGTTTTTT. The chain uses TRBV7-9 and TRBJ1-4; D possibly corresponds to TRBD1 (6 bases). In germline, CDR1 is SEHNR, CDR2 FQNEAQ (reference sequence). The CDR3 spans 15 residues. The ends were cut back, 5 bases at V and 3 bases at J, with 13 bases in the middle.

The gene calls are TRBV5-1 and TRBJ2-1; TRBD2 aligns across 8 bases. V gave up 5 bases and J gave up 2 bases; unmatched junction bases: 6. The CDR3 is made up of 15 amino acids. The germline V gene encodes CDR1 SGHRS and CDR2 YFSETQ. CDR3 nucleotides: TGCGCCAGCAGGGTGGGACTAGGTCCCTACAATGAGCAGTTCTTC. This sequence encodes CASRVGLGPYNEQFF.

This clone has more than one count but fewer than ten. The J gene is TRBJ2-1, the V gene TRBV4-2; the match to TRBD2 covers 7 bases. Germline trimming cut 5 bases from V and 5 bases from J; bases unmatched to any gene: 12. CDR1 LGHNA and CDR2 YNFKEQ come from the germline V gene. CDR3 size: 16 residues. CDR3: CASSRPLADPNNEQFF. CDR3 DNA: TGTGCCAGCAGCAGACCCCTAGCGGATCCGAACAATGAGCAGTTCTTC.

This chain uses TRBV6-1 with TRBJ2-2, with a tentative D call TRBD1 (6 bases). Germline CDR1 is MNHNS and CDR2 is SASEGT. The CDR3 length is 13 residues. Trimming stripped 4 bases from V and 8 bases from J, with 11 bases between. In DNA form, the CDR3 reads TGTGCCAGCAGTGTTACAGGGAGAGGGGAGCTGTTTTTT. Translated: CASSVTGRGELFF.

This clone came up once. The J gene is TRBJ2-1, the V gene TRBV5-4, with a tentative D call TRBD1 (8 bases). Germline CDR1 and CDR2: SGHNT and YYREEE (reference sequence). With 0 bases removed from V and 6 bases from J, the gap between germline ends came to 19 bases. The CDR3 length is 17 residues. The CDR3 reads CASSLAPVTGGGNEQFF. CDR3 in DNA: TGTGCCAGCAGCTTGGCCCCGGTTACAGGGGGGGGCAATGAGCAGTTCTTC. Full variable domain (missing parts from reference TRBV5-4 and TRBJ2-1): ETGVTQSPTHLIKTRGQQVTLRCSSQSGHNTVSWYQQALGQGPQFIFQYYREEENGRGNFPPRFSGLQFPNYSSELNVNALELDDSALYLCASSLAPVTGGGNEQFFGPGTRLTVL.

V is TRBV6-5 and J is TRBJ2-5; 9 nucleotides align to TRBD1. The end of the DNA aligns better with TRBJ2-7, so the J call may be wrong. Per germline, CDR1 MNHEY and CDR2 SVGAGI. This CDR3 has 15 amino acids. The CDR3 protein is CASSPGTGSNYEQYF. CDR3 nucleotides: TGTGCCAGCAGCCCCGGGACAGGGTCAAACTACGAGCAGTACTTC.

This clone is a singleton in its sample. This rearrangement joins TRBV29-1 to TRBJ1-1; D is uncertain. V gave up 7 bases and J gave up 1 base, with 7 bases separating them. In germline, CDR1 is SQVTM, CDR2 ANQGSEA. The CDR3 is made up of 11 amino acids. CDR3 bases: TGCAGCGCTAACGAGAACACTGAAGCTTTCTTT. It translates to CSANENTEAFF.

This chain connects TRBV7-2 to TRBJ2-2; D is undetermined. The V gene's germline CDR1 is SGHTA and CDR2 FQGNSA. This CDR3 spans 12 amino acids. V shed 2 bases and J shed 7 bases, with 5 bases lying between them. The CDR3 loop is CASSLFSGELFF. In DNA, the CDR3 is TGTGCCAGCAGCTTATTTAGCGGGGAGCTGTTTTTT.